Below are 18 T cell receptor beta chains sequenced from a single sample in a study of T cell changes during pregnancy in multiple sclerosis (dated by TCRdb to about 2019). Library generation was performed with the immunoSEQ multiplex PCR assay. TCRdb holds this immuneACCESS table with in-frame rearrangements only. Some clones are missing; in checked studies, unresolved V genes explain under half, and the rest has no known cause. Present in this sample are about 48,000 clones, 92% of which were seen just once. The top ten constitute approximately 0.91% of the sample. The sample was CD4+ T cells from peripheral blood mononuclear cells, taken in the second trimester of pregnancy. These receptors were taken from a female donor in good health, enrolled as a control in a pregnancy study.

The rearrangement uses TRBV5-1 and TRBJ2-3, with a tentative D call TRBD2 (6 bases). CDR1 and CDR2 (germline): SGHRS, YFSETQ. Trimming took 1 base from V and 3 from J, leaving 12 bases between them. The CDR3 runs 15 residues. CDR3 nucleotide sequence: TGCGCCAGCAGCTTGACAGGTGGGGGGACAGATACGCAGTATTTT. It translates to CASSLTGGGTDTQYF.

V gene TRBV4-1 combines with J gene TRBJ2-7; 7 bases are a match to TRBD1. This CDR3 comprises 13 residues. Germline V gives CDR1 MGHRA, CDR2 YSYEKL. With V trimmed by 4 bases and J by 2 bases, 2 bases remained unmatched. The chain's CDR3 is CASSLGQTYEQYF. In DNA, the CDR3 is TGCGCCAGCAGCCTGGGACAGACCTACGAGCAGTACTTC.

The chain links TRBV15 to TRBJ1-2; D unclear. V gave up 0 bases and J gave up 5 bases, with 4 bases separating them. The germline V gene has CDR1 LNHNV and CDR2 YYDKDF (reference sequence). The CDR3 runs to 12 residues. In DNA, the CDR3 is TGTGCCACCAGCAGAGACGCGTATGGCTACACCTTC. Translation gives CATSRDAYGYTF.

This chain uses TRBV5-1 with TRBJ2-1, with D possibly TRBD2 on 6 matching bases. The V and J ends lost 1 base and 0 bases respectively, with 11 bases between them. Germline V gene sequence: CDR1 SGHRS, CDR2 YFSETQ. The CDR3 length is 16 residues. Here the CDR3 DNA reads TGCGCCAGCAGCTTGAGGGCTAGCGCCTCCTACAATGAGCAGTTCTTC. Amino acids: CASSLRASASYNEQFF.

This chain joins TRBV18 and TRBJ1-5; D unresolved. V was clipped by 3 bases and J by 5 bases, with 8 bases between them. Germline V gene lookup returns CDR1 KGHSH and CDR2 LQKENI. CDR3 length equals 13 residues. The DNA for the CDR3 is TGTGCCAGCTCACCCGGGCGGGATCAGCCCCAGCATTTT. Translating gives CASSPGRDQPQHF.

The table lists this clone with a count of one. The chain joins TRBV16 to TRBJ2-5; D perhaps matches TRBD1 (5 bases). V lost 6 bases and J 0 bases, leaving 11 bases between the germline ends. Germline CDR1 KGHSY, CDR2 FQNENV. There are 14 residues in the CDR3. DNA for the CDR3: TGTGCCAGCAGAAAGGACACGTACCAAGAGACCCAGTACTTC. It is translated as CASRKDTYQETQYF.

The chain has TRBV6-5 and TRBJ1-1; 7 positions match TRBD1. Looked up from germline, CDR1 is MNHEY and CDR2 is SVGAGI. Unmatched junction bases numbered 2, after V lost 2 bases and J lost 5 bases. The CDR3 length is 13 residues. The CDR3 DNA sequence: TGTGCCAGCAGTTACCCAGGGGGGACTGAAGCTTTCTTT. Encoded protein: CASSYPGGTEAFF.

CDR3 region: CASSTLWTGNQPQHF. The CDR3 DNA sequence: TGTGCCAGTAGTACCCTATGGACAGGGAATCAGCCCCAGCATTTT. The chain has TRBV19 and TRBJ1-5, with 8 nucleotides matching TRBD1. This CDR3 has 15 residues. Per germline, CDR1 LNHDA and CDR2 SQIVND (reference sequence). The V segment lost 4 bases and the J segment 4 bases; nucleotides outside the gene matches: 6.

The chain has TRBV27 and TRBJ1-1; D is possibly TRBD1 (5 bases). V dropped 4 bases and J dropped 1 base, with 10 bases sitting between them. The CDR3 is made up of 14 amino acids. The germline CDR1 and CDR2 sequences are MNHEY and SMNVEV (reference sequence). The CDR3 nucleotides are TGTGCCAGCAGTTCACCGGGGGGGAACACTGAAGCTTTCTTT. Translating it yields CASSSPGGNTEAFF.

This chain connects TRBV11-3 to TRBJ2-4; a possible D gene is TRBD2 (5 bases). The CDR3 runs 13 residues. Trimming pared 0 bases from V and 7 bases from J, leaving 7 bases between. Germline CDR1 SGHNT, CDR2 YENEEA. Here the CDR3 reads CASSLDIANIQYF. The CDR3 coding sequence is TGTGCCAGCAGCTTAGATATAGCGAACATTCAGTACTTC. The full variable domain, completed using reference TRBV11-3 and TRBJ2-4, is EAGVVQSPRYKIIEKKQPVAFWCNPISGHNTLYWYLQNLGQGPELLIRYENEEAVDDSQLPKDRFSAERLKGVDSTLKIQPAELGDSAVYLCASSLDIANIQYFGAGTRLSVL.

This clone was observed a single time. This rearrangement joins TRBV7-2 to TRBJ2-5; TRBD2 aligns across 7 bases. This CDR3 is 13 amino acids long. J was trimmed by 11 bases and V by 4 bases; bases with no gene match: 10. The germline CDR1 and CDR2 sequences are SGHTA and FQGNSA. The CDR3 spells CASSSVGGTEQYF. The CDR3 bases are TGTGCCAGCAGCTCGGTGGGGGGGACGGAGCAGTACTTC.

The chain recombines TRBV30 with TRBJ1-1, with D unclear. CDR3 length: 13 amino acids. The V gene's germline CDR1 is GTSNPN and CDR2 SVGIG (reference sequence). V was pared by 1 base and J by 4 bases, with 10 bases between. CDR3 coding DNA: TGTGCCTGGAGTGGGAGGGTCGGCACTGAAGCTTTCTTT. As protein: CAWSGRVGTEAFF.

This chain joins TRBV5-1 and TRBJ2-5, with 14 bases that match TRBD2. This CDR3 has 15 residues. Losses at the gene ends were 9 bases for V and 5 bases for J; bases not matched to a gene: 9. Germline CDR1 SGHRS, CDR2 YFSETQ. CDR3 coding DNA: TGCGCCACTAGCGGGACTAGCGGGAGTAGCGAGACCCAGTACTTC. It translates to CATSGTSGSSETQYF.

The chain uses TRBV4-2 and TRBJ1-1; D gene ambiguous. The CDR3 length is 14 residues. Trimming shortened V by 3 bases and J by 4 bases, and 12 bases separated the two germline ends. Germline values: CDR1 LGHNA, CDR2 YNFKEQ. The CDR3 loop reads CASSQRASLTEAFF. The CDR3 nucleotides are TGTGCCAGCAGCCAGAGGGCTTCCCTCACTGAAGCTTTCTTT.

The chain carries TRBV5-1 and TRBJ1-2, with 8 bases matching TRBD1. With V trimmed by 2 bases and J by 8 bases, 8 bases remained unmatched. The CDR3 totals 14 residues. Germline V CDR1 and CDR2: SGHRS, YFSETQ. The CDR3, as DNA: TGCGCCAGCAGCTTCGAGCAGGGGGCTCGCGGCTACACCTTC. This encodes CASSFEQGARGYTF.

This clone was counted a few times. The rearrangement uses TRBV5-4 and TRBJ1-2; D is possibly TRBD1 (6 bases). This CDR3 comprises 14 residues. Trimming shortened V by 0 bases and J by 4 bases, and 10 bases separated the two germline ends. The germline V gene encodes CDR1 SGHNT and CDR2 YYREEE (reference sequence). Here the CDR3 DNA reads TGTGCCAGCAGCTTGGCAGGGGCCGGCTATGGCTACACCTTC. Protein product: CASSLAGAGYGYTF.

For the CDR3, the DNA is TGTGCCAGCAGCGTTTCCGGGAGCATCTACGAGCAGTACTTC. It yields the protein CASSVSGSIYEQYF. This chain links TRBV9 with TRBJ2-7; D might be TRBD2 (6 bases). CDR3 length: 14 residues. Trimming removed 2 bases at V and 3 bases at J, with 12 bases between. Germline CDR1 is SGDLS and CDR2 is YYNGEE.

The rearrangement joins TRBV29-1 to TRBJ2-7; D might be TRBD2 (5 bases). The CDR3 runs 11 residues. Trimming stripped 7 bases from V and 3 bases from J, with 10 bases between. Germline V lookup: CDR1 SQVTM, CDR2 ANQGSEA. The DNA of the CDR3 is TGCAGCGCCGGGGAGATCTACGAGCAGTACTTC. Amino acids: CSAGEIYEQYF.